This T cell receptor beta chain was found in a study of beta chain features in type 1 diabetes. CDR3 length equals 15 residues. CDR1 SNHLY and CDR2 FYNNEI come from the germline V gene. Trimming took 2 bases from V and 7 from J; bases not matched to a gene: 8. All of the isolated RNA was reverse transcribed, so expressed TCRB transcripts were sequenced. Sequencing used immunoSEQ multiplex PCR; TCRdb keeps in-frame clones, though not all of them. The table lists around 150,000 clones, about 7% of them singletons, with roughly 1.5% in the top ten. In its sample, this clone was seen a few times. The sample comprised central memory CD4+ T cells from blood. V gene TRBV2 combines with J gene TRBJ1-2; 9 bases fit TRBD1. This sequence originates from a woman aged 25 to 39 in good health. Written as DNA, the CDR3 is TGTGCCAGCAGTGAATATGCGACAGGGGGTGGTGGCTACACCTTC. As protein: CASSEYATGGGGYTF.